The sequence of this TCR beta chain was determined in a study of T cells in Graves' hyperthyroidism and ophthalmopathy. This clonotype showed up many times. As yet, its antigen is unknown. Germline V gene lookup returns CDR1 SGHRS and CDR2 YFSETQ. This CDR3 is built from 12 residues. V dropped 4 bases and J dropped 5 bases, with 8 bases sitting between them. Amplification of TCR beta CDR3 regions used RNA as the template. The HTBI primer set served for first-round RT-PCR of the TCR CDR3. Each CDR3 protein gets one entry after TCRdb re-called the multiplex PCR reads with MiXCR. The data contain approximately 490,000 distinct CDR3 sequences, approximately 22% of them singletons. Findings of the study overall: Blood also showed most of the thyroid clonotypes that were expanded above 0.001.

The TCR sequence derives from a woman in her 70s with Graves' ophthalmopathy. This chain connects TRBV5-1 to TRBJ2-3; D is unclear. Material: blood. DNA of the CDR3: TGCGCCAGCAGCCGGGTCATAGATACGCAGTATTTT. Its protein product is CASSRVIDTQYF. Full variable domain (missing parts from reference TRBV5-1 and TRBJ2-3): KAGVTQTPRYLIKTRGQQVTLSCSPISGHRSVSWYQQTPGQGLQFLFEYFSETQRNKGNFPGRFSGRQFSNSRSEMNVSTLELGDSALYLCASSRVIDTQYFGPGTRLTVL.